A single TCR beta chain is shown here with its context. Germline V gene data show CDR1 as SSHAT and CDR2 as FNYEAQ (reference sequence). After removal of 0 bases from V and 5 bases from J, the junction contained 12 bases not matched to a gene. This CDR3 has 17 residues. The data originate from a study of blood T cell repertoires in COVID-19. In the original analysis: Nucleated cell counts were estimated from reference gene primer amplification. Data came from immunoSEQ multiplex PCR; TCRdb stores just in-frame clones and leaves some out. That table furnishes V, J and clone size, whereas the DNA furnished D and trimming. The top ten clones hold about 12% of a sample with around 200,000 clones, around 90% of them seen once.

The sequence was collected from a woman younger than 35 who had recovered from COVID-19. Sequenced: peripheral blood. The genes are TRBV7-7 and TRBJ2-5, with 7 nucleotides matching TRBD2. The CDR3 DNA is TGTGCCAGCAGCTTAGCGGTTGCAAGGGCTAGCGGTGAGACCCAGTACTTC. Translation: CASSLAVARASGETQYF.